The source of this TCR beta chain is a study of OX40 agonist ivuxolimab in advanced cancers. TCRdb's copy holds only in-frame clones and misses some; the assay was immunoSEQ multiplex PCR. Among tens of thousands of clones listed, 80% were seen once. Peripheral blood came from all dose cohorts at three timepoints. The receptor comes from an adult with an advanced solid tumor such as melanoma, head and neck, liver or kidney cancer. Sequenced material: CD4+ or CD8+ T cells sorted from blood, taken in a trial of the OX40 agonist ivuxolimab.

The CDR3 sequence: CAWSGGSNEQYF. The DNA for the CDR3 is TGTGCCTGGAGTGGAGGGAGCAACGAGCAGTACTTC. This chain uses TRBV30 with TRBJ2-7, with D maybe TRBD2 (5 bases). Between the trimmed V and J ends, which lost 1 base and 5 bases, there was a span of 9 bases. In germline, CDR1 is GTSNPN, CDR2 SVGIG (reference sequence). This CDR3 has 12 residues.